Listed below are T cell receptor beta chains from one sample, sequenced in a study of cytomegalovirus exposure and HLA in healthy donors. Some clones are missing from TCRdb's copy, which holds only in-frame ones; the method was immunoSEQ multiplex PCR. The table records approximately 150,000 clones, approximately 70% of them present only once. The specimen was PBMCs. Receptors were obtained from a woman aged 18 to 35 in good health and CMV-seronegative. Each CDR3 is given with its conserved first and last residue. The D gene is left open where the match is weak. Clone size, where shown, is once, few, many, or a class for clones that have expanded.

clone_size j_call d_call v_call cdr3_aa cdr3_nt
once TRBJ1-1 . TRBV19 CASSIEGRGFGEAFF TGTGCCAGTAGTATCGAAGGGAGAGGGTTTGGTGAAGCTTTCTTT
. TRBJ2-1 . TRBV11-2 CASTIRVQAYYESYNEQFF TGTGCCAGCACCATTAGGGTACAGGCTTATTACGAATCCTACAATGAGCAGTTCTTC
. TRBJ1-2 . TRBV5-8 CASSFGGDYGYTF TGTGCCAGCAGCTTCGGGGGGGACTATGGCTACACCTTC
. TRBJ2-3 TRBD2 TRBV5-1 CASSWGGVGTDTQYF TGCGCCAGCAGCTGGGGGGGGGTTGGCACAGATACGCAGTATTTT
. TRBJ1-1 . TRBV6-4 CASSDSGERGDEVEGTEAFF TGTGCCAGCAGTGACTCGGGGGAACGAGGCGACGAGGTGGAGGGCACTGAAGCTTTCTTT
. TRBJ1-1 . TRBV18 CASSPTVNTEAFF TGTGCCAGCTCACCGACAGTCAACACTGAAGCTTTCTTT
. TRBJ1-5 . TRBV4-1 CASSLGWNQPQHF TGCGCCAGCAGTCTAGGCTGGAATCAGCCCCAGCATTTT
few TRBJ1-4 TRBD1 TRBV30 CAWSDLPGTGGEKLFF TGTGCCTGGAGTGATCTACCCGGGACAGGCGGTGAAAAACTGTTTTTT
. TRBJ2-5 TRBD1 TRBV7-8 CASRSPGQGEETQYF TGTGCCAGCAGGTCGCCGGGACAGGGGGAAGAGACCCAGTACTTC
. TRBJ2-1 TRBD2 TRBV5-4 CASSLVASGGHEQFF TGTGCCAGCAGCTTGGTGGCTAGCGGGGGCCATGAGCAGTTCTTC
. TRBJ1-2 TRBD1 TRBV5-1 CASSPPGQGRGYTF TGCGCCAGCAGCCCCCCGGGACAGGGGAGAGGCTACACCTTC
. TRBJ1-5 TRBD1 TRBV5-1 CASSLEGAAGQPQHF TGCGCCAGCAGTCTTGAGGGGGCGGCGGGACAGCCCCAGCATTTT
. TRBJ2-2 TRBD1 TRBV5-1 CASERPGQGGTGELFF TGCGCCAGCGAGCGACCAGGACAGGGGGGCACCGGGGAGCTGTTTTTT
. TRBJ2-3 TRBD2 TRBV28 CATEVGLAGPPADTQYF TGTGCCACCGAGGTTGGGCTAGCGGGGCCTCCCGCAGATACGCAGTATTTT
. TRBJ2-5 . TRBV4-1 CASSRGPQETQYF TGCGCCAGCAGCCGCGGGCCACAGGAGACCCAGTACTTC
. TRBJ2-7 TRBD2 TRBV4-1 CASSPTRGGRYEQYF TGCGCCAGCAGCCCAACGCGCGGGGGGCGGTACGAGCAGTACTTC
. TRBJ1-1 TRBD1 TRBV5-6 CASSLADRGFTEAFF TGTGCCAGCAGCTTGGCCGACAGGGGTTTTACTGAAGCTTTCTTT
. TRBJ1-3 . TRBV18 CASSPSTGTGNTIYF TGTGCCAGCTCACCATCTACAGGGACTGGAAACACCATATATTTT
few TRBJ2-5 TRBD1 TRBV4-1 CASSQNRDSYHETQYF TGCGCCAGCAGCCAAAACCGGGACAGCTACCATGAGACCCAGTACTTC
. TRBJ1-2 . TRBV6-4 CASSPGEGLAYGYTF TGTGCCAGCAGTCCCGGGGAGGGACTCGCCTATGGCTACACCTTC
. TRBJ2-2 TRBD1 TRBV10-3 CAAQRGQGDGELFF TGTGCCGCCCAAAGGGGACAGGGTGACGGGGAGCTGTTTTTT
. TRBJ1-5 . TRBV7-3 CASSLTGPNQPQHF TGTGCCAGCAGCTTGACAGGTCCTAATCAGCCCCAGCATTTT
. TRBJ1-2 . TRBV6-6 CATITRTPYGYTF TGTGCCACCATTACCCGGACACCGTATGGCTACACCTTC
. TRBJ1-2 TRBD1 TRBV18 CASSPAWAGGFGYTF TGTGCCAGCTCACCAGCCTGGGCAGGGGGCTTTGGCTACACCTTC
. TRBJ1-1 . TRBV7-9 CASTPQGANTEAFF TGTGCCAGCACCCCACAGGGAGCGAACACTGAAGCTTTCTTT
. TRBJ1-6 . TRBV28 CASSSGQGSPLHF TGTGCCAGCAGTTCAGGGCAGGGTTCACCCCTCCACTTT
. TRBJ2-5 . TRBV4-1 CASSHDPGQQQETQYF TGCGCCAGCAGCCATGACCCTGGACAGCAACAAGAGACCCAGTACTTC
. TRBJ2-3 TRBD2 TRBV11-2 CASSSLWVRSGRAEDTQYF TGTGCCAGCAGCTCCTTATGGGTTCGGAGCGGGAGGGCCGAGGATACGCAGTATTTT
. TRBJ2-3 . TRBV6-5 CASSTGQHGTDTQYF TGTGCCAGCAGCACCGGACAACACGGCACAGATACGCAGTATTTT
. TRBJ1-5 TRBD1 TRBV6-1 CATLPQGEWNQPQHF TGTGCCACCCTTCCACAGGGGGAGTGGAATCAGCCCCAGCATTTT
few TRBJ2-7 . TRBV5-6 CASSPGPKPIYEQYF TGTGCCAGCAGCCCCGGTCCAAAACCGATCTACGAGCAGTACTTC
. TRBJ2-7 TRBD1 TRBV25-1 CASSLGQGPSYEQYF TGTGCCAGCAGCCTAGGACAGGGGCCCAGCTACGAGCAGTACTTC
. TRBJ2-7 . TRBV7-9 CASSNRDPGAYEQYF TGTGCCAGCAGCAACCGGGACCCAGGGGCCTACGAGCAGTACTTC
. TRBJ1-2 . TRBV6-5 CASSTGWGYTF TGTGCCAGCAGTACCGGGTGGGGCTACACCTTC
few TRBJ1-2 TRBD1 TRBV7-9 CASSLKTGNGYTF TGTGCCAGCAGCTTAAAGACAGGGAATGGCTACACCTTC
. TRBJ2-1 TRBD2 TRBV10-1 CASSPTTELAGLEQFF TGCGCCAGCAGTCCCACGACGGAACTAGCGGGACTTGAGCAGTTCTTC
. TRBJ2-1 TRBD2 TRBV6-5 CASSYPGLAGANEQFF TGTGCCAGCAGTTACCCGGGACTAGCGGGAGCCAATGAGCAGTTCTTC
. TRBJ2-2 . TRBV7-3 CASSPDSSNTGELFF TGTGCCAGCAGCCCGGACAGTTCGAACACCGGGGAGCTGTTTTTT
. TRBJ1-1 . TRBV25-1 CASSESTGNTEAFF TGTGCCAGCAGTGAATCGACAGGTAACACTGAAGCTTTCTTT
. TRBJ1-1 TRBD1 TRBV7-9 CASNKQGFEAFF TGTGCCAGCAACAAACAGGGGTTTGAGGCTTTCTTT
. TRBJ1-5 TRBD1 TRBV19 CASSFRQGRQPQHF TGTGCCAGTAGTTTTCGACAGGGACGCCAGCCCCAGCATTTT
. TRBJ2-3 . TRBV7-2 CASSLWGSGTDTQYF TGTGCCAGCAGCTTGTGGGGTAGCGGCACAGATACGCAGTATTTT
few TRBJ2-6 . TRBV27 CATTDRYSGANVLTF TGTGCCACCACGGACAGATACTCTGGGGCCAACGTCCTGACTTTC
. TRBJ1-2 . TRBV21-1 CASSKPAGSDYGYTF TGTGCCAGCAGCAAACCGGCAGGGTCAGACTATGGCTACACCTTC
few TRBJ2-1 . TRBV4-3 CASSQIWRGAYNEQFF TGCGCCAGCAGCCAAATCTGGCGGGGCGCATACAATGAGCAGTTCTTC
. TRBJ2-3 TRBD1 TRBV4-3 CASSRRTGPDTQYF TGCGCCAGCAGCCGCAGGACAGGGCCAGATACGCAGTATTTT
. TRBJ2-5 . TRBV7-2 CASSLNGLETQYF TGTGCCAGCAGCTTAAACGGGTTGGAGACCCAGTACTTC
once TRBJ2-2 . TRBV9 CASSVWNRVAGTGELFF TGTGCCAGCAGCGTTTGGAACAGGGTCGCGGGCACCGGGGAGCTGTTTTTT
. TRBJ1-2 . TRBV11-2 CASSLLGAVAGGYTF TGTGCCAGCAGCCTCCTGGGGGCAGTAGCCGGGGGCTACACCTTC
once TRBJ2-5 TRBD2 TRBV11-2 CASSLARLAGRETQYF TGTGCCAGCAGCTTAGCCCGACTAGCGGGAAGGGAGACCCAGTACTTC
. TRBJ2-2 TRBD2 TRBV7-2 CASSPGLASGELFF TGTGCCAGCAGCCCGGGACTAGCGTCCGGGGAGCTGTTTTTT
few TRBJ1-6 . TRBV6-5 CASSYREPNSPLHF TGTGCCAGCAGTTACAGAGAACCTAATTCACCCCTCCACTTT
. TRBJ1-2 TRBD1 TRBV30 CAWSQIVNRGLQYGYTF TGTGCCTGGAGTCAGATTGTAAACAGGGGGCTCCAGTATGGCTACACCTTC
. TRBJ1-1 . TRBV7-6 CASSFNLNTEAFF TGTGCCAGCAGCTTCAATTTGAACACTGAAGCTTTCTTT
. TRBJ2-5 . TRBV7-8 CASSFGPTGRETQYF TGTGCCAGCAGCTTCGGCCCTACAGGGAGAGAGACCCAGTACTTC